These T cell receptor beta chains were read from a single sample in a study of control samples from healthy donors and cancer patients. The repertoire was sequenced with immunoSEQ multiplex PCR; TCRdb's copy has only in-frame clones and lacks some. The repertoire holds approximately 80,000 clones, with 91% as singletons. Material: blood. Receptor source: a man aged 30 to 39 in good health. CDR3s include the opening cysteine and the closing phenylalanine or tryptophan. D genes are given only for firm matches. For some rows the clone size is stated as once, few or many, or as a class when expanded; others skip it.

J gene: TRBJ2-7; CDR3 length: 14; D gene: .; V gene: TRBV13; clone size: .; CDR3 DNA: TGTGCCAGCACTCGGAGGGGTGAAGGCTACGAGCAGTACTTC; CDR3 protein: CASTRRGEGYEQYF
J gene: TRBJ1-5; CDR3 length: 13; D gene: .; V gene: TRBV2; clone size: .; CDR3 DNA: TGTGCCAGCAGTGAACACAGCAATCAGCCCCAGCATTTT; CDR3 protein: CASSEHSNQPQHF
J gene: TRBJ1-4; CDR3 length: 14; D gene: .; V gene: TRBV27; clone size: .; CDR3 DNA: TGTGCCAGCAGTTTATCAGGGGGGAGGGAAAAACTGTTTTTT; CDR3 protein: CASSLSGGREKLFF
J gene: TRBJ1-5; CDR3 length: 16; D gene: .; V gene: TRBV6-6; clone size: .; CDR3 DNA: TGTGCCAGCAGTTATTCCGATGGCGGCAGCAATCAGCCCCAGCATTTT; CDR3 protein: CASSYSDGGSNQPQHF
J gene: TRBJ1-2; CDR3 length: 13; D gene: .; V gene: TRBV6-4; clone size: .; CDR3 DNA: TGTGCCAGCAGTTACAATACAGGGCGAGGCTACACCTTC; CDR3 protein: CASSYNTGRGYTF
J gene: TRBJ2-5; CDR3 length: 14; D gene: .; V gene: TRBV10-2; clone size: .; CDR3 DNA: TGCGCCAGCAATGTGAGAGGGGCGGGGGAGACCCAGTACTTC; CDR3 protein: CASNVRGAGETQYF
J gene: TRBJ2-7; CDR3 length: 14; D gene: TRBD2; V gene: TRBV12-5; clone size: .; CDR3 DNA: TGTGCTAGTGGTTTGGCTCCTAGCGGCTACGAGCAGTACTTC; CDR3 protein: CASGLAPSGYEQYF
J gene: TRBJ1-1; CDR3 length: 11; D gene: .; V gene: TRBV6-2/TRBV6-3; clone size: .; CDR3 DNA: TGTGCCAGCAGTACAGTTGCTGAAGCTTTCTTT; CDR3 protein: CASSTVAEAFF
J gene: TRBJ1-4; CDR3 length: 15; D gene: TRBD1; V gene: TRBV5-1; clone size: once; CDR3 DNA: TGCGCCAGCAGCTTGGAGGGGACAGGAGTTGAAAAACTGTTTTTT; CDR3 protein: CASSLEGTGVEKLFF
J gene: TRBJ1-1; CDR3 length: 13; D gene: TRBD1; V gene: TRBV19; clone size: .; CDR3 DNA: TGTGCCAGTAGGATGACAGGGAGGTTTGAAGCTTTCTTT; CDR3 protein: CASRMTGRFEAFF
J gene: TRBJ2-3; CDR3 length: 15; D gene: .; V gene: TRBV7-2; clone size: .; CDR3 DNA: TGTGCCAGCAGCTTAGCTGATCGGGGCACAGATACGCAGTATTTT; CDR3 protein: CASSLADRGTDTQYF
J gene: TRBJ1-3; CDR3 length: 13; D gene: .; V gene: TRBV6-6; clone size: few; CDR3 DNA: TGTGCCAGCAACGCAGGGGTCGGAAACACCATATATTTT; CDR3 protein: CASNAGVGNTIYF
J gene: TRBJ2-3; CDR3 length: 15; D gene: TRBD2; V gene: TRBV7-6; clone size: .; CDR3 DNA: TGTGCCAGCAGCTTTCAGCGGGAGAGCACAGATACGCAGTATTTT; CDR3 protein: CASSFQRESTDTQYF
J gene: TRBJ1-4; CDR3 length: 14; D gene: .; V gene: TRBV28; clone size: .; CDR3 DNA: TGTGCCAGCAGTAAGGGACGGCCGAATGAAAAACTGTTTTTT; CDR3 protein: CASSKGRPNEKLFF
J gene: TRBJ1-2; CDR3 length: 14; D gene: TRBD1; V gene: TRBV27; clone size: .; CDR3 DNA: TGTGCCAGCAGTCCACCGGACAGGTCCTATGGCTACACCTTC; CDR3 protein: CASSPPDRSYGYTF
J gene: TRBJ1-6; CDR3 length: 18; D gene: .; V gene: TRBV6-1; clone size: .; CDR3 DNA: TGTGCCAGCAGTGAAGTTCTGGGGCGTAGCCCTAGGAATTCACCCCTCCACTTT; CDR3 protein: CASSEVLGRSPRNSPLHF
J gene: TRBJ1-6; CDR3 length: 13; D gene: .; V gene: TRBV12-5; clone size: .; CDR3 DNA: TGTGCTAGTGGTGACGGAACTAATTCACCCCTCCACTTT; CDR3 protein: CASGDGTNSPLHF
J gene: TRBJ2-1; CDR3 length: 15; D gene: TRBD1; V gene: TRBV3-1/TRBV3-2; clone size: .; CDR3 DNA: TGTGCCAGCAGCCAAGAGCCCAGACAGGGATGGGAGCAGTTCTTC; CDR3 protein: CASSQEPRQGWEQFF
J gene: TRBJ2-2; CDR3 length: 15; D gene: .; V gene: TRBV10-3; clone size: .; CDR3 DNA: TGTGCCATCGTACAGGGAGACGCGAACACCGGGGAGCTGTTTTTT; CDR3 protein: CAIVQGDANTGELFF
J gene: TRBJ2-7; CDR3 length: 17; D gene: TRBD2; V gene: TRBV10-3; clone size: .; CDR3 DNA: TGTGCCATCAGTGAGTCGCAGGTGACTAGCGGGTCCTACGAGCAGTACTTC; CDR3 protein: CAISESQVTSGSYEQYF
J gene: TRBJ1-1; CDR3 length: 12; D gene: TRBD1; V gene: TRBV28; clone size: .; CDR3 DNA: TGTGCCAGCAGAATACAGGGGGCTGAAGCTTTCTTT; CDR3 protein: CASRIQGAEAFF
J gene: TRBJ2-7; CDR3 length: 13; D gene: .; V gene: TRBV5-6; clone size: .; CDR3 DNA: TGTGCCAGCAGCTTGGGGACTAACTACGAGCAGTACTTC; CDR3 protein: CASSLGTNYEQYF
J gene: TRBJ2-1; CDR3 length: 14; D gene: TRBD2; V gene: TRBV2; clone size: once; CDR3 DNA: TGTGCCAGCAAGGAGGGGCTAGCGGTGAGTAAGCAGTTCTTC; CDR3 protein: CASKEGLAVSKQFF
J gene: TRBJ1-1; CDR3 length: 17; D gene: TRBD1; V gene: TRBV7-9; clone size: .; CDR3 DNA: TGTGCCAGCAGCTTCGGGCCGACAGGGGCCCAGAACACTGAAGCTTTCTTT; CDR3 protein: CASSFGPTGAQNTEAFF
J gene: TRBJ2-5; CDR3 length: 15; D gene: .; V gene: TRBV6-5; clone size: once; CDR3 DNA: TGTGCCAGCAGGCCGGGGCCAGGGGCAACAGAGACCCAGTACTTC; CDR3 protein: CASRPGPGATETQYF
J gene: TRBJ2-7; CDR3 length: 15; D gene: TRBD1; V gene: TRBV7-6; clone size: .; CDR3 DNA: TGTGCCAGCAGTCGAGACAGGGTGACCCCCTACGAGCAGTACTTC; CDR3 protein: CASSRDRVTPYEQYF
J gene: TRBJ2-7; CDR3 length: 14; D gene: TRBD1; V gene: TRBV18; clone size: .; CDR3 DNA: TGTGCCAGCTCACCGGGACAGGGCTCCTACGAGCAGTACTTC; CDR3 protein: CASSPGQGSYEQYF
J gene: TRBJ1-2; CDR3 length: 14; D gene: TRBD1; V gene: TRBV3-1/TRBV3-2; clone size: .; CDR3 DNA: TGTGCCAGCAGCCGACAGGGAGCTAACTATGGCTACACCTTC; CDR3 protein: CASSRQGANYGYTF
J gene: TRBJ2-1; CDR3 length: 23; D gene: .; V gene: TRBV21-1; clone size: .; CDR3 DNA: TGTGCCAGCAGCAAAGGCCCAAAGCTGGACACAGTGCCTCGAGTAGTTTCCTACAATGAGCAGTTCTTC; CDR3 protein: CASSKGPKLDTVPRVVSYNEQFF
J gene: TRBJ1-1; CDR3 length: 12; D gene: .; V gene: TRBV5-1; clone size: .; CDR3 DNA: TGCGCCAGCAGCCCTCAGGGTTCTGAAGCTTTCTTT; CDR3 protein: CASSPQGSEAFF
J gene: TRBJ1-1; CDR3 length: 13; D gene: TRBD1; V gene: TRBV30; clone size: .; CDR3 DNA: TGTGCCTGGAGGGGACAGGGAAGCACTGAAGCTTTCTTT; CDR3 protein: CAWRGQGSTEAFF
J gene: TRBJ2-1; CDR3 length: 17; D gene: .; V gene: TRBV5-1; clone size: .; CDR3 DNA: TGCGCCAGCAGCTTGAATCAGGGGTCGAGCTCCTACAATGAGCAGTTCTTC; CDR3 protein: CASSLNQGSSSYNEQFF
J gene: TRBJ2-3; CDR3 length: 14; D gene: TRBD2; V gene: TRBV2; clone size: .; CDR3 DNA: TGTGCCAACGGGAGGGACGGGAGCACAGATACGCAGTATTTT; CDR3 protein: CANGRDGSTDTQYF
J gene: TRBJ1-4; CDR3 length: 15; D gene: .; V gene: TRBV4-1; clone size: .; CDR3 DNA: TGCGCCAGCAGCCAAGAGCGTCCGCTTAATGAAAAACTGTTTTTT; CDR3 protein: CASSQERPLNEKLFF
J gene: TRBJ2-5; CDR3 length: 12; D gene: .; V gene: TRBV18; clone size: .; CDR3 DNA: TGTGCCAGCTCACCATTGGGAGAGACCCAGTACTTC; CDR3 protein: CASSPLGETQYF
J gene: TRBJ1-5; CDR3 length: 15; D gene: .; V gene: TRBV19; clone size: few; CDR3 DNA: TGTGCCAGTTCTGTCCGGTTCGATAGCAATCAGCCCCAGCATTTT; CDR3 protein: CASSVRFDSNQPQHF
J gene: TRBJ2-5; CDR3 length: 14; D gene: .; V gene: TRBV5-5; clone size: .; CDR3 DNA: TGTGCCAGCAGCTTGGGATGGGTCCAAGAGACCCAGTACTTC; CDR3 protein: CASSLGWVQETQYF
J gene: TRBJ2-4; CDR3 length: 15; D gene: .; V gene: TRBV28; clone size: .; CDR3 DNA: TGTGCCAGCAGTTTACTGGCGCTGGGCAAAAACATTCAGTACTTC; CDR3 protein: CASSLLALGKNIQYF
J gene: TRBJ1-1; CDR3 length: 12; D gene: TRBD1; V gene: TRBV11-2; clone size: few; CDR3 DNA: TGTGCCTTCAGGGGGCAAGGGACTGAAGCTTTCTTT; CDR3 protein: CAFRGQGTEAFF
J gene: TRBJ1-5; CDR3 length: 13; D gene: .; V gene: TRBV29-1; clone size: .; CDR3 DNA: TGCAGCGTTTTGTCAGGGGCGGGTCAGCCCCAGCATTTT; CDR3 protein: CSVLSGAGQPQHF
J gene: TRBJ1-4; CDR3 length: 14; D gene: .; V gene: TRBV28; clone size: .; CDR3 DNA: TGTGCCAGCACCGGGGGTTCTGTCAATGAAAAACTGTTTTTT; CDR3 protein: CASTGGSVNEKLFF
J gene: TRBJ2-7; CDR3 length: 13; D gene: .; V gene: TRBV12-3/TRBV12-4; clone size: few; CDR3 DNA: TGTGCCAGCAGTTTAGGGGTATCCTACGAGCAGTACTTC; CDR3 protein: CASSLGVSYEQYF
J gene: TRBJ1-2; CDR3 length: 13; D gene: .; V gene: TRBV30; clone size: .; CDR3 DNA: TGTGCCTGGAGTTTGGGGGGTCACAATGGCTACACCTTC; CDR3 protein: CAWSLGGHNGYTF
J gene: TRBJ2-3; CDR3 length: 14; D gene: .; V gene: TRBV6-4; clone size: .; CDR3 DNA: TGTGCCAGCAGTGAGGGGGGTTGGGTAGATACGCAGTATTTT; CDR3 protein: CASSEGGWVDTQYF
J gene: TRBJ2-7; CDR3 length: 14; D gene: .; V gene: TRBV7-2; clone size: .; CDR3 DNA: TGTGCCAGCAGCTTAGGGGGCTATCTGAACGAGCAGTACTTC; CDR3 protein: CASSLGGYLNEQYF
J gene: TRBJ2-2; CDR3 length: 16; D gene: .; V gene: TRBV5-1; clone size: .; CDR3 DNA: TGCGCCAGCAGCTTGGGTCGCAACACGAACACCGGGGAGCTGTTTTTT; CDR3 protein: CASSLGRNTNTGELFF
J gene: TRBJ1-4; CDR3 length: 16; D gene: TRBD1; V gene: TRBV28; clone size: once; CDR3 DNA: TGTGCCAGCAGTTCCGGGTCGACAGGGGGCGGTGAAAAACTGTTTTTT; CDR3 protein: CASSSGSTGGGEKLFF
J gene: TRBJ1-5; CDR3 length: 15; D gene: .; V gene: TRBV2; clone size: few; CDR3 DNA: TGTGCCAGCAGTGTACAGGGTGTGAGCAATCAGCCCCAGCATTTT; CDR3 protein: CASSVQGVSNQPQHF
J gene: TRBJ2-3; CDR3 length: 15; D gene: TRBD2; V gene: TRBV2; clone size: .; CDR3 DNA: TGTGCCAGCAGTTATGAGGGAGGGAGGGCAGATACGCAGTATTTT; CDR3 protein: CASSYEGGRADTQYF
J gene: TRBJ2-5; CDR3 length: 16; D gene: TRBD1; V gene: TRBV4-1; clone size: .; CDR3 DNA: TGCGCCAGCAGCCAACCCTTACAGGGGTTACGGGAGACCCAGTACTTC; CDR3 protein: CASSQPLQGLRETQYF
J gene: TRBJ1-2; CDR3 length: 15; D gene: .; V gene: TRBV5-5; clone size: .; CDR3 DNA: TGTGCCAGCAGCTTTTATGGCGGGACGGGGTATGGCTACACCTTC; CDR3 protein: CASSFYGGTGYGYTF
J gene: TRBJ1-2; CDR3 length: 15; D gene: .; V gene: TRBV5-1; clone size: .; CDR3 DNA: TGCGCCAGCAGCTTGGAACGGGGAAGGGCCTATGGCTACACCTTC; CDR3 protein: CASSLERGRAYGYTF
J gene: TRBJ2-2; CDR3 length: 15; D gene: TRBD1; V gene: TRBV2; clone size: .; CDR3 DNA: TGTGCCAGCAGTGAACTACAGGGGGACACCGGGGAGCTGTTTTTT; CDR3 protein: CASSELQGDTGELFF
J gene: TRBJ2-1; CDR3 length: 16; D gene: .; V gene: TRBV29-1; clone size: .; CDR3 DNA: TGCAGCGTTGTCCCTCACGCCGGGTCCAAATACAATGAGCAGTTCTTC; CDR3 protein: CSVVPHAGSKYNEQFF
J gene: TRBJ2-1; CDR3 length: 14; D gene: TRBD1; V gene: TRBV4-3; clone size: .; CDR3 DNA: TGCGCCAGCAGCCAAGACGGACAGGGGAATGAGCAGTTCTTC; CDR3 protein: CASSQDGQGNEQFF
J gene: TRBJ1-6; CDR3 length: 15; D gene: TRBD1; V gene: TRBV5-6; clone size: .; CDR3 DNA: TGTGCCAGCAGCGGGGACAGCGGGTATAATTCACCCCTCCACTTT; CDR3 protein: CASSGDSGYNSPLHF
J gene: TRBJ2-7; CDR3 length: 14; D gene: .; V gene: TRBV5-6; clone size: .; CDR3 DNA: TGTGCCAGCAGCCAGCTGGGTCGGTCCTACGAGCAGTACTTC; CDR3 protein: CASSQLGRSYEQYF
J gene: TRBJ1-2; CDR3 length: 15; D gene: .; V gene: TRBV4-3; clone size: .; CDR3 DNA: TGCGCCAGCAGCCAAGAAAGAAGGCTAACCCTCGGGTACACCTTC; CDR3 protein: CASSQERRLTLGYTF
J gene: TRBJ1-3; CDR3 length: 14; D gene: .; V gene: TRBV9; clone size: .; CDR3 DNA: TGTGCCAGCAGCTTTACAGGGTATGGAAACACCATATATTTT; CDR3 protein: CASSFTGYGNTIYF
J gene: TRBJ2-3; CDR3 length: 15; D gene: .; V gene: TRBV5-1; clone size: .; CDR3 DNA: TGCGCCAGCAGCTCCTGGGACAAGGACACAGATACGCAGTATTTT; CDR3 protein: CASSSWDKDTDTQYF